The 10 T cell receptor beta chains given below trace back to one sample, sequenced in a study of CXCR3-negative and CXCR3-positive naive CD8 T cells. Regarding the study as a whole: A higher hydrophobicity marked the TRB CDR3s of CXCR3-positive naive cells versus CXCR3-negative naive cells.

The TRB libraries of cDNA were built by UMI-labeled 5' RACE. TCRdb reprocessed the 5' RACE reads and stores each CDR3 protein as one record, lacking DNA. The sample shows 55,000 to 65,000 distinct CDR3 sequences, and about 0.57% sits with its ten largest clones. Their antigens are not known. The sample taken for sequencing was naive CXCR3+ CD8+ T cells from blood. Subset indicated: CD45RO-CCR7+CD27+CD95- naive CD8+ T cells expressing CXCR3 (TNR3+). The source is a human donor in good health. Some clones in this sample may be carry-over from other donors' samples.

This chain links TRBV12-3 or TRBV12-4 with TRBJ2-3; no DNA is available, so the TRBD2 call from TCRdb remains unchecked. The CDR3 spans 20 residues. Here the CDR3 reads CASSPWGGTSGGAGSDTQYF.

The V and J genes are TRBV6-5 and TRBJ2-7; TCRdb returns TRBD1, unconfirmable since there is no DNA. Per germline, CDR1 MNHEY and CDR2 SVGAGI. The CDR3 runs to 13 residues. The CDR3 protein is CATPWLGGYEQYF.

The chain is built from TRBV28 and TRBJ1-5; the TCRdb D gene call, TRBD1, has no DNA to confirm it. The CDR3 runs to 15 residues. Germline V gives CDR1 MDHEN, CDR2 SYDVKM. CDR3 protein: CASSLSGQGVQPQHF.

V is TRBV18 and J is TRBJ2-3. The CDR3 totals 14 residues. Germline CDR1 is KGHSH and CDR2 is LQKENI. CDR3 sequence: CASSPSADTDTQYF.

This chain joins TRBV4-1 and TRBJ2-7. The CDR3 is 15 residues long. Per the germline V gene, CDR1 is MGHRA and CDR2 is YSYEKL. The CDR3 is CASTPVTEGSYEQYF.

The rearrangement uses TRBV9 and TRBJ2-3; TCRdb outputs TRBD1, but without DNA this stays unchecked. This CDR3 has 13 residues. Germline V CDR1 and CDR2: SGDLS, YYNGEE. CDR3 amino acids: CASGAGSTDTQYF.

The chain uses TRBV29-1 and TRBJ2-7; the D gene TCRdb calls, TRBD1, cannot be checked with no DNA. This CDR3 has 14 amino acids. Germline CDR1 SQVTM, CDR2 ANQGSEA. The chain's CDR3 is CSVNDRGLTYEQYF.

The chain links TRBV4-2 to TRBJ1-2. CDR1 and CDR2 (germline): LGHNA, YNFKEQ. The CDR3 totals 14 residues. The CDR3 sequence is CASSQRGLNYGYTF.

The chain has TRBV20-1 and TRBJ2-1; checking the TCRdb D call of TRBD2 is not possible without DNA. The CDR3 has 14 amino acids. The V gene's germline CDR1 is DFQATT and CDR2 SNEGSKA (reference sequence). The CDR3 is CSAPTSGNEAEQFF.

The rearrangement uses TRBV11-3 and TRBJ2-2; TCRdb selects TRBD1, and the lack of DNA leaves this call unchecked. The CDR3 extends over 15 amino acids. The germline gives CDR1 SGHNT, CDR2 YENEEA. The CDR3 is CASSGAEKSTGELFF.